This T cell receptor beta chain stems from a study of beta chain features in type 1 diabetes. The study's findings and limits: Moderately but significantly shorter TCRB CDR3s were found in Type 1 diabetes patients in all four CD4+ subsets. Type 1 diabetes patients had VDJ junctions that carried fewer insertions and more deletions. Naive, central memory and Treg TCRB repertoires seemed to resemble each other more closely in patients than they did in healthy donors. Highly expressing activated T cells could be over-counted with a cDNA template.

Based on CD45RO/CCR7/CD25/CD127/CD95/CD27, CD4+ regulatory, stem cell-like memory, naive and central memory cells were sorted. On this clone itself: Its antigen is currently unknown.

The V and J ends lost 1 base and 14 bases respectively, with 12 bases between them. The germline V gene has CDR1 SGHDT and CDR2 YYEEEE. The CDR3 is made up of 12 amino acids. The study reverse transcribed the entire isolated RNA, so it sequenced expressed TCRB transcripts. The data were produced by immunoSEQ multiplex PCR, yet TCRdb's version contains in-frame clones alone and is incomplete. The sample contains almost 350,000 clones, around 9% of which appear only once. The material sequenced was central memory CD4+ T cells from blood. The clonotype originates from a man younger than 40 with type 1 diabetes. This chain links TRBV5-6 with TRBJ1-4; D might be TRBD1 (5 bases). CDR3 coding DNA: TGTGCCAGCAGCTTGTTGGTGGGGCCGCTGTTTTTT. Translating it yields CASSLLVGPLFF. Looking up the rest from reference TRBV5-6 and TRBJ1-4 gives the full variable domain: DAGVTQSPTHLIKTRGQQVTLRCSPKSGHDTVSWYQQALGQGPQFIFQYYEEEERQRGNFPDRFSGHQFPNYSSELNVNALLLGDSALYLCASSLLVGPLFFGSGTQLSVL.